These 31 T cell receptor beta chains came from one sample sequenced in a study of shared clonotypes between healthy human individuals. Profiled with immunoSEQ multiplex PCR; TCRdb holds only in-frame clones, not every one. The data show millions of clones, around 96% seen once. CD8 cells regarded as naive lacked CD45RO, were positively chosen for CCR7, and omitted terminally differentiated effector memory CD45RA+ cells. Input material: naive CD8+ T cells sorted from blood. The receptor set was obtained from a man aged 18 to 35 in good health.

The CDR3 loop reads CSVGGYPYEQYF. CDR3 bases: TGCAGCGTGGGGGGGTATCCCTACGAGCAGTACTTC. The V gene is TRBV29-1, the J gene TRBJ2-7, with 7 nucleotides matching TRBD2. The CDR3 has 12 amino acids. From germline, CDR1 is SQVTM and CDR2 ANQGSEA. V dropped 6 bases and J dropped 2; count of bases not matched to a gene: 4.

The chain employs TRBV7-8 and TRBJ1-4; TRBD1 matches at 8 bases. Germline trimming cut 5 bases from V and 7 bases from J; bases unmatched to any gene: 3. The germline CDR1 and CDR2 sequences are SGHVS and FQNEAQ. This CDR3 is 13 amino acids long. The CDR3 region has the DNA TGTGCCAGCAGCGCAGGGGGCGGTGAAAAACTGTTTTTT. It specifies CASSAGGGEKLFF.

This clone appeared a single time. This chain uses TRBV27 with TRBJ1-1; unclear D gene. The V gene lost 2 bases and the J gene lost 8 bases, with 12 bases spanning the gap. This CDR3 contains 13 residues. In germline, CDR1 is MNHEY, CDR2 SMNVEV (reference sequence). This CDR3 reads CASSLRADREAFF. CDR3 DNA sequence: TGTGCCAGCAGTTTAAGGGCCGACCGAGAAGCTTTCTTT.

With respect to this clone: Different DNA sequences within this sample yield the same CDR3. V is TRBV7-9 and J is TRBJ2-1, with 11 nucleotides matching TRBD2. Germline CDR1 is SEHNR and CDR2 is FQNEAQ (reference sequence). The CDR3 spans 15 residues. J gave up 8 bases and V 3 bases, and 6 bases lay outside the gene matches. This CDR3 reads CASSLVTSGGDEQFF. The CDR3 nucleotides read TGTGCCAGCAGCTTGGTCACTAGCGGGGGCGATGAGCAGTTCTTC.

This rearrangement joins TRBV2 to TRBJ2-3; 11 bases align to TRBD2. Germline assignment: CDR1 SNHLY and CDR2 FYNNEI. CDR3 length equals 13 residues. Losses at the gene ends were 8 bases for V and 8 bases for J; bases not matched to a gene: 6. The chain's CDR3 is CASLLAGDGTQYF. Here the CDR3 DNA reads TGTGCCAGCCTACTAGCGGGAGATGGTACGCAGTATTTT.

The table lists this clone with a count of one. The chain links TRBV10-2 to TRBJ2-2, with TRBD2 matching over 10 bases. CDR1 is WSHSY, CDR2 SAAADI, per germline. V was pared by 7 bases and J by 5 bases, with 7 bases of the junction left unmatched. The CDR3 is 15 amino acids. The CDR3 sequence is CASNGGLARTGELFF. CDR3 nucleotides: TGCGCCAGCAACGGGGGACTAGCGAGAACCGGGGAGCTGTTTTTT.

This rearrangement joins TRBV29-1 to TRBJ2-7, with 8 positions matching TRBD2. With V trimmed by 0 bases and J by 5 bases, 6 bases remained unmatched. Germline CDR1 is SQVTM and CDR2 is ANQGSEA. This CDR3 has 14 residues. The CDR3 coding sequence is TGCAGCGTTGAAGATCGGGAGGGCCCCCACGAGCAGTACTTC. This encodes CSVEDREGPHEQYF.

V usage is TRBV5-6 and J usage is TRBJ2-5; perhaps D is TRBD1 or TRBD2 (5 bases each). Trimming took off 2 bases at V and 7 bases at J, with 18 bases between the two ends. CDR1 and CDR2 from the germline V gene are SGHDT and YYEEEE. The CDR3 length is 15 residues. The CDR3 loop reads CASSFGTDPGGTQYF. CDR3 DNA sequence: TGTGCCAGCAGCTTTGGGACGGACCCTGGAGGGACCCAGTACTTC. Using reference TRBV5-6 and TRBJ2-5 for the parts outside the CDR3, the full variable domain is DAGVTQSPTHLIKTRGQQVTLRCSPKSGHDTVSWYQQALGQGPQFIFQYYEEEERQRGNFPDRFSGHQFPNYSSELNVNALLLGDSALYLCASSFGTDPGGTQYFGPGTRLLVL.

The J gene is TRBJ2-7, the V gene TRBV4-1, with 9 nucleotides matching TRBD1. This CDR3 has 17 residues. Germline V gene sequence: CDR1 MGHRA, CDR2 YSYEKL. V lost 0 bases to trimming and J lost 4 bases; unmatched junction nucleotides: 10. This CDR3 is CASSQDGRQGEGYEQYF. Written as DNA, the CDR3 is TGCGCCAGCAGCCAAGATGGGCGACAGGGGGAAGGGTACGAGCAGTACTTC.

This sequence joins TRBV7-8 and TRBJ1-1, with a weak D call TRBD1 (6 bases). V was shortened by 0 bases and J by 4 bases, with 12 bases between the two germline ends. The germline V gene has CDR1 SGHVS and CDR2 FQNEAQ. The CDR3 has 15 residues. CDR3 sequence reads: CASSLAHLGATEAFF. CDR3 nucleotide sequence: TGTGCCAGCAGCTTAGCCCATTTGGGGGCCACTGAAGCTTTCTTT.

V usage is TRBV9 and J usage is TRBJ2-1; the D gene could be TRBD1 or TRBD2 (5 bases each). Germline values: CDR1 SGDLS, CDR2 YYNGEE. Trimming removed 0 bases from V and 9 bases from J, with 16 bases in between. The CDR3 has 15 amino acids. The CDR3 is CASSVGVGERGEQFF. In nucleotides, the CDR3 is TGTGCCAGCAGCGTAGGTGTCGGGGAGAGGGGTGAGCAGTTCTTC.

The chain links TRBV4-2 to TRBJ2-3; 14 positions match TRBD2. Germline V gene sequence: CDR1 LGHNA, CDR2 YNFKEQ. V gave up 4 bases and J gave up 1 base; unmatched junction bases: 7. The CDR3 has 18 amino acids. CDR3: CASSPRTSGGPGTDTQYF. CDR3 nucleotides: TGTGCCAGCAGCCCGCGGACTAGCGGGGGGCCAGGCACAGATACGCAGTATTTT.

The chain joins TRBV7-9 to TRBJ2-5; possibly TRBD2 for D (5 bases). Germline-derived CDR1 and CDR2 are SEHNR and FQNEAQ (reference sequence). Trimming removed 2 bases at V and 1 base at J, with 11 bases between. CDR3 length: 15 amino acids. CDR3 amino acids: CASSLTREIQETQYF. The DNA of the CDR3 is TGTGCCAGCAGCTTAACAAGGGAGATCCAAGAGACCCAGTACTTC.

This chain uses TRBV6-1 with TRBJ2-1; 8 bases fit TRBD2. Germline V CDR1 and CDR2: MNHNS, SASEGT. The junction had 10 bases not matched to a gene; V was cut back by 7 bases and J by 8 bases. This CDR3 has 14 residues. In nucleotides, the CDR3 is TGTGCCAGCACCCCGGGGGGGGCTTGGGATGAGCAGTTCTTC. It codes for CASTPGGAWDEQFF.

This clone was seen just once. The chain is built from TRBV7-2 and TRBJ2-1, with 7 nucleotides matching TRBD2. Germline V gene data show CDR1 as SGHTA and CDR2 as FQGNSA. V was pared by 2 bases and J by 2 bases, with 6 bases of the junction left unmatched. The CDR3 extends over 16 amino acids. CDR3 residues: CASSLFSGAPYNEQFF. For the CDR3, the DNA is TGTGCCAGCAGCTTATTCAGCGGGGCCCCCTACAATGAGCAGTTCTTC.

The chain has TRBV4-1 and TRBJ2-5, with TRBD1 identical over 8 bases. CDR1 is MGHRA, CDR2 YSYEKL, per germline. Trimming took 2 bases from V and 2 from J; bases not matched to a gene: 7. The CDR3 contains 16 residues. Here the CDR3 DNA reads TGCGCCAGCAGCCAATTCCCGGACAGGGCACAAGAGACCCAGTACTTC. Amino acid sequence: CASSQFPDRAQETQYF.

CDR3 loop: CASSLGPGTMGETQYF. The DNA for the CDR3 is TGTGCCAGCAGTTTAGGCCCCGGGACTATGGGAGAGACCCAGTACTTC. The rearrangement links TRBV27 to TRBJ2-5; 7 nucleotides line up with TRBD2. V dropped 2 bases and J dropped 4; count of bases not matched to a gene: 10. Germline V gives CDR1 MNHEY, CDR2 SMNVEV (reference sequence). This CDR3 is 16 amino acids long.

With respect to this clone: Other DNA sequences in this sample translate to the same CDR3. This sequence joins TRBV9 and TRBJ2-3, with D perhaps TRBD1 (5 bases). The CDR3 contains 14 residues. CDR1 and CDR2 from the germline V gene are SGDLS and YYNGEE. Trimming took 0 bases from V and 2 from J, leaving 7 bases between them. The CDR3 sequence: CASSVEGVTDTQYF. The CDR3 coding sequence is TGTGCCAGCAGCGTAGAAGGGGTCACAGATACGCAGTATTTT.

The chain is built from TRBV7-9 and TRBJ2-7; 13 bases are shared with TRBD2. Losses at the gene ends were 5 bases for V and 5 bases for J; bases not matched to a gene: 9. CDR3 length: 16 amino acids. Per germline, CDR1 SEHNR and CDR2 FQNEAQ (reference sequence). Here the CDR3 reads CASSTKTSGGTHEQYF. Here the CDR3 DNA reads TGTGCCAGCAGCACCAAGACTAGCGGGGGGACCCACGAGCAGTACTTC. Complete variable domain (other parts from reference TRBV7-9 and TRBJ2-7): DTGVSQNPRHKITKRGQNVTFRCDPISEHNRLYWYRQTLGQGPEFLTYFQNEAQLEKSRLLSDRFSAERPKGSFSTLEIQRTEQGDSAMYLCASSTKTSGGTHEQYFGPGTRLTVT.

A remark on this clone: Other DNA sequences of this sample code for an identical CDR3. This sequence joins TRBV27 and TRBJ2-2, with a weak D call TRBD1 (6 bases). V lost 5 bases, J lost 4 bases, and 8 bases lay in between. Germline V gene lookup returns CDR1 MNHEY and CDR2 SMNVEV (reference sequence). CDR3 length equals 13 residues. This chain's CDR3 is CASSPDSTGELFF. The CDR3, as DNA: TGTGCCAGCAGTCCGGACAGCACCGGGGAGCTGTTTTTT.

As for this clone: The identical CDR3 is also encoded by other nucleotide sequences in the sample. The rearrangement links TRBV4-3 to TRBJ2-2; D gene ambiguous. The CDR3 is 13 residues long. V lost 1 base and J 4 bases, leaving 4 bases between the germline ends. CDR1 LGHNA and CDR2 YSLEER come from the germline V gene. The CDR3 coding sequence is TGCGCCAGCAGCCAAGGTGGCACCGGGGAGCTGTTTTTT. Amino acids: CASSQGGTGELFF.

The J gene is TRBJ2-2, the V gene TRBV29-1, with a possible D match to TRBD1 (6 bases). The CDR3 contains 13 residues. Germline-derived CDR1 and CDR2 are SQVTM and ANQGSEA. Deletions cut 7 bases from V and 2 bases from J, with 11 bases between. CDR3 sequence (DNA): TGCAGCGCCGGGACACCCAACACCGGGGAGCTGTTTTTT. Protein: CSAGTPNTGELFF.

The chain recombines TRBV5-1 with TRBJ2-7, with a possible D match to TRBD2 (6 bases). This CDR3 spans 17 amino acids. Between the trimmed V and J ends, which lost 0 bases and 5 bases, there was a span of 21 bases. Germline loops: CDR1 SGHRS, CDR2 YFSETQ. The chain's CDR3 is CASSLGLGEDPRNEQYF. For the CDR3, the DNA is TGCGCCAGCAGCTTGGGATTAGGGGAGGATCCAAGAAACGAGCAGTACTTC.

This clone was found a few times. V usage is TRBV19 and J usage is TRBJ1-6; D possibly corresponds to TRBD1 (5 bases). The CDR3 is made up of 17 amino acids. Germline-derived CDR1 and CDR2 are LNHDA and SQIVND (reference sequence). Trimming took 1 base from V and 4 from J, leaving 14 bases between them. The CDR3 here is CASSIARGPLYNSPLHF. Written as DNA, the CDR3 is TGTGCCAGTAGTATAGCACGGGGACCCCTTTATAATTCACCCCTCCACTTT.

Here the CDR3 reads CASSLVSQGILYEQYF. CDR3 DNA: TGTGCCAGCAGCTTAGTAAGCCAGGGAATCCTTTACGAGCAGTACTTC. The chain uses TRBV7-6 and TRBJ2-7; tentatively, D is TRBD1 (5 bases). Trimming shortened V by 1 base and J by 4 bases, and 17 bases separated the two germline ends. Germline values: CDR1 SGHVS, CDR2 FNYEAQ. This CDR3 region has 16 residues.

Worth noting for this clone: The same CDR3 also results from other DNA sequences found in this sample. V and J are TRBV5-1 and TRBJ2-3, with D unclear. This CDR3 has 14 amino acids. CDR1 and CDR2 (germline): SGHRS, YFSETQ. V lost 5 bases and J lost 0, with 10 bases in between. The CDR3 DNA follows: TGCGCCAGCAGTCTCGCGGCCAGCACAGATACGCAGTATTTT. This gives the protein CASSLAASTDTQYF.

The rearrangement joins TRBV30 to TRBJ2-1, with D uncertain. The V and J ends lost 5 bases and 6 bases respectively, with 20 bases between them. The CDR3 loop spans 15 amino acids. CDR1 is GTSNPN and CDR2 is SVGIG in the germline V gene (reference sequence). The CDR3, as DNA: TGTGCCTGGGGCCCCTCCTGGCGCCTCGGCAATGAGCAGTTCTTC. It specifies CAWGPSWRLGNEQFF.

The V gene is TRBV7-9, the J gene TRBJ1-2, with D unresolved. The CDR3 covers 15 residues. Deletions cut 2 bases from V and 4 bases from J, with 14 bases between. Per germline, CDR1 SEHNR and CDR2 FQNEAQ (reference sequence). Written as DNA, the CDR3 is TGTGCCAGCAGCTTATCTGACCCCACCCTCTATGGCTACACCTTC. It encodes CASSLSDPTLYGYTF.

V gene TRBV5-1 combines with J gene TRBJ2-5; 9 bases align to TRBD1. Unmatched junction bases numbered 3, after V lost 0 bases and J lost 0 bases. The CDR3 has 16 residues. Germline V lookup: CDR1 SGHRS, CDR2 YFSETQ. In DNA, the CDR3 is TGCGCCAGCAGCTTGGTGGGGACAGGGTACCAAGAGACCCAGTACTTC. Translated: CASSLVGTGYQETQYF.

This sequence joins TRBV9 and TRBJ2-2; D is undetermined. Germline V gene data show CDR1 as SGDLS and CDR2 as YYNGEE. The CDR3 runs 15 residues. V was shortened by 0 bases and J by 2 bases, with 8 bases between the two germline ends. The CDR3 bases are TGTGCCAGCAGCGTAGGGCAGGTAAACACCGGGGAGCTGTTTTTT. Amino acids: CASSVGQVNTGELFF.

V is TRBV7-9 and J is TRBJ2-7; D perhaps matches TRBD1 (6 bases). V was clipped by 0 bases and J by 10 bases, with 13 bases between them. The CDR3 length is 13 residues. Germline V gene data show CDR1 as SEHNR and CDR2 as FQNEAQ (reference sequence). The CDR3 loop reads CASSLAERDIQYF. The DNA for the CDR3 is TGTGCCAGCAGCTTAGCGGAAAGGGACATCCAGTACTTC.